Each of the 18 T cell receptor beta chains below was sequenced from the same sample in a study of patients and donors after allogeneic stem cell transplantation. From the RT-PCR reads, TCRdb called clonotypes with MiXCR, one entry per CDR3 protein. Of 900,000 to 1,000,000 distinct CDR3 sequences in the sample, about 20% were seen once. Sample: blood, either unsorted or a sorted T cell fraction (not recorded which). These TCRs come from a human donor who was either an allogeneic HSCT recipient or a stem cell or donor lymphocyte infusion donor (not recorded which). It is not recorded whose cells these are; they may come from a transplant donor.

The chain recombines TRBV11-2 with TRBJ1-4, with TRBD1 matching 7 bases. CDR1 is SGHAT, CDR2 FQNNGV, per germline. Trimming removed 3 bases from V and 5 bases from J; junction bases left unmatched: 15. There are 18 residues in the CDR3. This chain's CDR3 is CASSFFAPVGTANEKLFF. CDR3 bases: TGTGCCAGCAGCTTCTTTGCCCCAGTAGGGACAGCAAATGAAAAACTGTTTTTT.

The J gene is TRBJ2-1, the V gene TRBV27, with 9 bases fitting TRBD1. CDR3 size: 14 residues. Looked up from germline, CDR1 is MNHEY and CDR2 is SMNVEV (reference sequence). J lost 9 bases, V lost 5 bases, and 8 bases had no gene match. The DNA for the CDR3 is TGTGCCAGCAGTACGGACAGGGGAAGGGGTGAGCAGTTCTTC. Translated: CASSTDRGRGEQFF.

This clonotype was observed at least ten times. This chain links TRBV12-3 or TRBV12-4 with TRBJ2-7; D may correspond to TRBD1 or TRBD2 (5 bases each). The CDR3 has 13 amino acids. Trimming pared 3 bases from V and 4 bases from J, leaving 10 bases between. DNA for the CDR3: TGTGCCAGCAGTTTTGGCAGGGAGTACGAGCAGTACTTC. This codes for CASSFGREYEQYF.

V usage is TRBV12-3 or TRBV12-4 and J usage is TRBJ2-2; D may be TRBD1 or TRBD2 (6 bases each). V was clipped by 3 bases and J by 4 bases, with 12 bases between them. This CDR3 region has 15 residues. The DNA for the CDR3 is TGTGCCAGCAGTTTTACGGGGGCTTTCACCGGGGAGCTGTTTTTT. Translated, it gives CASSFTGAFTGELFF.

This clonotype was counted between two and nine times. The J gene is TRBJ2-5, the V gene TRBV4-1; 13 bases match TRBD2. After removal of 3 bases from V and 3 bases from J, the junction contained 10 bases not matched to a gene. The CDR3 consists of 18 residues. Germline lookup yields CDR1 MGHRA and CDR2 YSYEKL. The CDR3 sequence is CASSHTSGRAAAEETQYF. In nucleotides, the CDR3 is TGCGCCAGCAGCCATACTAGCGGGAGGGCCGCAGCAGAAGAGACCCAGTACTTC.

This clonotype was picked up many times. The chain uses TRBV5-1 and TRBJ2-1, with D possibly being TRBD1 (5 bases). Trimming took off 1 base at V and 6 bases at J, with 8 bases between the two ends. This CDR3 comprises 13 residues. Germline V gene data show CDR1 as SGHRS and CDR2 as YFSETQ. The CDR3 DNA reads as TGCGCCAGCAGCTTGTCTACAGGCAATGAGCAGTTCTTC. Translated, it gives CASSLSTGNEQFF.

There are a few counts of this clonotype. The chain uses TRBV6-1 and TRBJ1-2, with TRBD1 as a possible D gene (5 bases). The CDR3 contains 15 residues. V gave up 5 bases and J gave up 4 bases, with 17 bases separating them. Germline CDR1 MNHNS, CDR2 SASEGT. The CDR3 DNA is TGTGCCAGCAGTCACGGCCCAGGGATCGGCTATGGCTACACCTTC. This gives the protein CASSHGPGIGYGYTF.

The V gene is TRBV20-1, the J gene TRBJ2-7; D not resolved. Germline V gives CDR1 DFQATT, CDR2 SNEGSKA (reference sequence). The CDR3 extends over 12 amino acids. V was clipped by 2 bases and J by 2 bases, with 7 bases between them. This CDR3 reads CSARTRTYEQYF. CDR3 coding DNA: TGCAGTGCTAGAACAAGAACCTACGAGCAGTACTTC.

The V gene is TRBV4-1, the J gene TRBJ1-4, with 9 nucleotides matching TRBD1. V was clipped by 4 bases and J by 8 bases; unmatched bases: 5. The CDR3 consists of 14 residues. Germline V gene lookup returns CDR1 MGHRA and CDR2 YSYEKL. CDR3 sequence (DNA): TGCGCCAGCAGCCTCCCGGGACAGGGCGAAAAACTGTTTTTT. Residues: CASSLPGQGEKLFF.

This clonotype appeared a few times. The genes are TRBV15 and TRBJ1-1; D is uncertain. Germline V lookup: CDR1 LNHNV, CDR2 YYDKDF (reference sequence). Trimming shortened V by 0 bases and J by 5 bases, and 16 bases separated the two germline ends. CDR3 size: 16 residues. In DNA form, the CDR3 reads TGTGCCACCAGCAGAGATACCGAGCCTCCGAGGACTGAAGCTTTCTTT. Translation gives CATSRDTEPPRTEAFF.

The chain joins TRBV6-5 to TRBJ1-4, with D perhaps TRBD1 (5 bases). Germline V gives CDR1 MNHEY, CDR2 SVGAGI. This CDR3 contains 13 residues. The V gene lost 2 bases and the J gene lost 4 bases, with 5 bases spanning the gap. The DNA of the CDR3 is TGTGCCAGCAGTTACGACAGTAATGAAAAACTGTTTTTT. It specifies CASSYDSNEKLFF.

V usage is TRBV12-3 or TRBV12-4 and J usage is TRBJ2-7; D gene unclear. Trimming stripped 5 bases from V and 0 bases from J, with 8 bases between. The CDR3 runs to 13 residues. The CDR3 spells CASSQQLSYEQYF. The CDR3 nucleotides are TGTGCCAGCAGTCAACAGCTCTCCTACGAGCAGTACTTC.

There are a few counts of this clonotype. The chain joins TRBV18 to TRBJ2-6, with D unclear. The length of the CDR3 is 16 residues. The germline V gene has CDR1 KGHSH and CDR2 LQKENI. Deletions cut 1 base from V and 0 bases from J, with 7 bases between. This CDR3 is CASSPLPISGANVLTF. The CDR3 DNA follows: TGTGCCAGCTCACCACTTCCGATCTCTGGGGCCAACGTCCTGACTTTC.

CDR3 sequence reads: CASSGDARGAQETQYF. In nucleotides, the CDR3 is TGCGCCAGCAGCGGGGATGCGCGGGGGGCCCAAGAGACCCAGTACTTC. The V gene is TRBV5-1, the J gene TRBJ2-5, with TRBD2 matching 8 bases. The CDR3 has 16 residues. CDR1 and CDR2 from the germline V gene are SGHRS and YFSETQ. Trimming at V came to 4 bases and at J to 1 base, leaving 9 bases not matched to a gene.

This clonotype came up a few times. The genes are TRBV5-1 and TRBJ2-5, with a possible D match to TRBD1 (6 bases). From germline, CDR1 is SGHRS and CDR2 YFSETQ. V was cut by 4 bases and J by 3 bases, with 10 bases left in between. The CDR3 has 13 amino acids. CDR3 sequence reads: CASSHRTEETQYF. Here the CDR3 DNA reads TGCGCCAGCAGCCACCGGACAGAAGAGACCCAGTACTTC.

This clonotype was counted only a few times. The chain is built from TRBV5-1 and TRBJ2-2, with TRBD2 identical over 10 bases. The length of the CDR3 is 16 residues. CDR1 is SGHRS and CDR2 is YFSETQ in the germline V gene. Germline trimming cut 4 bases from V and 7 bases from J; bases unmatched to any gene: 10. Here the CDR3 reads CASSQSGGAFVGELFF. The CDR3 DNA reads TGCGCCAGCAGCCAGAGCGGGGGGGCGTTCGTCGGGGAGCTGTTTTTT.

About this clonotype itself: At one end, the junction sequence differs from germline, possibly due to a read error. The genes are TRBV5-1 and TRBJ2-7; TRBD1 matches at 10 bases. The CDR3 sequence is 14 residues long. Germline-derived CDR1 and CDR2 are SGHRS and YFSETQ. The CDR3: CASSSGTGAFEHYF. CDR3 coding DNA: TGCGCCAGCAGCTCCGGGACAGGGGCCTTCGAGCACTACTTC.

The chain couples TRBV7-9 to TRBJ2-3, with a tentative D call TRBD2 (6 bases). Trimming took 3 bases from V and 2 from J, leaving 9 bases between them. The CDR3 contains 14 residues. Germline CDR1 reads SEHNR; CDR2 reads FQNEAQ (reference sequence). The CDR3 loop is CASSFRRDTDTQYF. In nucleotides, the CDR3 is TGTGCCAGCAGCTTTAGGCGGGACACAGATACGCAGTATTTT.